The T cell receptor beta chain under discussion was sequenced for a study of somatic mutations in cytotoxic T cells in rheumatoid arthritis. Broader study findings: No significant CD8+ T-cell clonality difference was found between rheumatoid arthritis patients and age-matched controls. Rheumatoid arthritis patients showed CD8+ clonality increasing with age, unlike healthy controls.

The CDR3 length is 13 residues. V was cut by 7 bases and J by 0 bases, with 9 bases left in between. Germline CDR1 MGHDK, CDR2 SYGVNS. Each population, CD4+ and CD8+ cells, was isolated by positive magnetic bead selection and checked for purity by flow cytometry. Generated by immunoSEQ multiplex PCR, the TCRdb table keeps only in-frame clones and is missing some. Here the sample spans over 15,000 clones, roughly 80% being singletons. As for this clone: Its antigen remains unknown.

V gene TRBV25-1 combines with J gene TRBJ1-1; D might be TRBD1 (5 bases). The sample comprised CD8+ T cells sorted from blood. The TCR sequence derives from an adult with rheumatoid arthritis. CDR3 DNA sequence: TGTGCCAGCACGGGGGGGTTGAACACTGAAGCTTTCTTT. It is translated as CASTGGLNTEAFF.